These 2 T cell receptor beta chains came from one sample sequenced in a study of response to subunit inactivated influenza vaccine. One entry per CDR3 protein, called by TCRdb with MiXCR from the RT-PCR reads. This sample yields 860,000 or so distinct CDR3 sequences, of which 21% are seen a single time; 10% belongs to the top ten. Sequenced material: PBMCs from blood, taken less than 6 days after vaccination. These receptors were taken from a man over 45 who received an inactivated influenza vaccine.

This clonotype occurred a few times. J is TRBJ2-7 and V is TRBV10-3, with a tentative D call TRBD2 (5 bases). V lost 7 bases, J lost 7 bases, and 14 bases lay in between. The CDR3 is 12 amino acids. The germline V gene has CDR1 ENHRY and CDR2 SYGVKD. This chain's CDR3 is CAITNGVGEQYF. CDR3 sequence (DNA): TGTGCCATCACCAACGGGGTTGGGGAGCAGTACTTC.

This clonotype came up a few times. The chain has TRBV12-3 or TRBV12-4 and TRBJ2-3, with D possibly matching TRBD1 (5 bases). Trimming took off 3 bases at V and 9 bases at J, with 19 bases between the two ends. The CDR3 is made up of 15 amino acids. The CDR3 DNA follows: TGTGCCAGCAGTTTCCCCGGCTCCGGTGGGGCGACGCAGTATTTT. It specifies CASSFPGSGGATQYF.